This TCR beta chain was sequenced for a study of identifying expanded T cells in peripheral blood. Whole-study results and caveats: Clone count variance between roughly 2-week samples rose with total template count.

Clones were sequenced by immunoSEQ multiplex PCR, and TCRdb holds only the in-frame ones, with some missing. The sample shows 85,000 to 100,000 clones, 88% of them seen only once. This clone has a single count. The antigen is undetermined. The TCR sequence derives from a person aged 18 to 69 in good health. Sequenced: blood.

The CDR3 here is CASSRQGWDQETQYF. The CDR3 nucleotides are TGTGCCAGCTCACGACAGGGATGGGACCAAGAGACCCAGTACTTC. This chain uses TRBV6-5 with TRBJ2-5; 7 positions match TRBD1. J lost 0 bases, V lost 8 bases, and 9 bases had no gene match. The CDR3 is 15 amino acids. Germline V gene data show CDR1 as MNHEY and CDR2 as SVGAGI.